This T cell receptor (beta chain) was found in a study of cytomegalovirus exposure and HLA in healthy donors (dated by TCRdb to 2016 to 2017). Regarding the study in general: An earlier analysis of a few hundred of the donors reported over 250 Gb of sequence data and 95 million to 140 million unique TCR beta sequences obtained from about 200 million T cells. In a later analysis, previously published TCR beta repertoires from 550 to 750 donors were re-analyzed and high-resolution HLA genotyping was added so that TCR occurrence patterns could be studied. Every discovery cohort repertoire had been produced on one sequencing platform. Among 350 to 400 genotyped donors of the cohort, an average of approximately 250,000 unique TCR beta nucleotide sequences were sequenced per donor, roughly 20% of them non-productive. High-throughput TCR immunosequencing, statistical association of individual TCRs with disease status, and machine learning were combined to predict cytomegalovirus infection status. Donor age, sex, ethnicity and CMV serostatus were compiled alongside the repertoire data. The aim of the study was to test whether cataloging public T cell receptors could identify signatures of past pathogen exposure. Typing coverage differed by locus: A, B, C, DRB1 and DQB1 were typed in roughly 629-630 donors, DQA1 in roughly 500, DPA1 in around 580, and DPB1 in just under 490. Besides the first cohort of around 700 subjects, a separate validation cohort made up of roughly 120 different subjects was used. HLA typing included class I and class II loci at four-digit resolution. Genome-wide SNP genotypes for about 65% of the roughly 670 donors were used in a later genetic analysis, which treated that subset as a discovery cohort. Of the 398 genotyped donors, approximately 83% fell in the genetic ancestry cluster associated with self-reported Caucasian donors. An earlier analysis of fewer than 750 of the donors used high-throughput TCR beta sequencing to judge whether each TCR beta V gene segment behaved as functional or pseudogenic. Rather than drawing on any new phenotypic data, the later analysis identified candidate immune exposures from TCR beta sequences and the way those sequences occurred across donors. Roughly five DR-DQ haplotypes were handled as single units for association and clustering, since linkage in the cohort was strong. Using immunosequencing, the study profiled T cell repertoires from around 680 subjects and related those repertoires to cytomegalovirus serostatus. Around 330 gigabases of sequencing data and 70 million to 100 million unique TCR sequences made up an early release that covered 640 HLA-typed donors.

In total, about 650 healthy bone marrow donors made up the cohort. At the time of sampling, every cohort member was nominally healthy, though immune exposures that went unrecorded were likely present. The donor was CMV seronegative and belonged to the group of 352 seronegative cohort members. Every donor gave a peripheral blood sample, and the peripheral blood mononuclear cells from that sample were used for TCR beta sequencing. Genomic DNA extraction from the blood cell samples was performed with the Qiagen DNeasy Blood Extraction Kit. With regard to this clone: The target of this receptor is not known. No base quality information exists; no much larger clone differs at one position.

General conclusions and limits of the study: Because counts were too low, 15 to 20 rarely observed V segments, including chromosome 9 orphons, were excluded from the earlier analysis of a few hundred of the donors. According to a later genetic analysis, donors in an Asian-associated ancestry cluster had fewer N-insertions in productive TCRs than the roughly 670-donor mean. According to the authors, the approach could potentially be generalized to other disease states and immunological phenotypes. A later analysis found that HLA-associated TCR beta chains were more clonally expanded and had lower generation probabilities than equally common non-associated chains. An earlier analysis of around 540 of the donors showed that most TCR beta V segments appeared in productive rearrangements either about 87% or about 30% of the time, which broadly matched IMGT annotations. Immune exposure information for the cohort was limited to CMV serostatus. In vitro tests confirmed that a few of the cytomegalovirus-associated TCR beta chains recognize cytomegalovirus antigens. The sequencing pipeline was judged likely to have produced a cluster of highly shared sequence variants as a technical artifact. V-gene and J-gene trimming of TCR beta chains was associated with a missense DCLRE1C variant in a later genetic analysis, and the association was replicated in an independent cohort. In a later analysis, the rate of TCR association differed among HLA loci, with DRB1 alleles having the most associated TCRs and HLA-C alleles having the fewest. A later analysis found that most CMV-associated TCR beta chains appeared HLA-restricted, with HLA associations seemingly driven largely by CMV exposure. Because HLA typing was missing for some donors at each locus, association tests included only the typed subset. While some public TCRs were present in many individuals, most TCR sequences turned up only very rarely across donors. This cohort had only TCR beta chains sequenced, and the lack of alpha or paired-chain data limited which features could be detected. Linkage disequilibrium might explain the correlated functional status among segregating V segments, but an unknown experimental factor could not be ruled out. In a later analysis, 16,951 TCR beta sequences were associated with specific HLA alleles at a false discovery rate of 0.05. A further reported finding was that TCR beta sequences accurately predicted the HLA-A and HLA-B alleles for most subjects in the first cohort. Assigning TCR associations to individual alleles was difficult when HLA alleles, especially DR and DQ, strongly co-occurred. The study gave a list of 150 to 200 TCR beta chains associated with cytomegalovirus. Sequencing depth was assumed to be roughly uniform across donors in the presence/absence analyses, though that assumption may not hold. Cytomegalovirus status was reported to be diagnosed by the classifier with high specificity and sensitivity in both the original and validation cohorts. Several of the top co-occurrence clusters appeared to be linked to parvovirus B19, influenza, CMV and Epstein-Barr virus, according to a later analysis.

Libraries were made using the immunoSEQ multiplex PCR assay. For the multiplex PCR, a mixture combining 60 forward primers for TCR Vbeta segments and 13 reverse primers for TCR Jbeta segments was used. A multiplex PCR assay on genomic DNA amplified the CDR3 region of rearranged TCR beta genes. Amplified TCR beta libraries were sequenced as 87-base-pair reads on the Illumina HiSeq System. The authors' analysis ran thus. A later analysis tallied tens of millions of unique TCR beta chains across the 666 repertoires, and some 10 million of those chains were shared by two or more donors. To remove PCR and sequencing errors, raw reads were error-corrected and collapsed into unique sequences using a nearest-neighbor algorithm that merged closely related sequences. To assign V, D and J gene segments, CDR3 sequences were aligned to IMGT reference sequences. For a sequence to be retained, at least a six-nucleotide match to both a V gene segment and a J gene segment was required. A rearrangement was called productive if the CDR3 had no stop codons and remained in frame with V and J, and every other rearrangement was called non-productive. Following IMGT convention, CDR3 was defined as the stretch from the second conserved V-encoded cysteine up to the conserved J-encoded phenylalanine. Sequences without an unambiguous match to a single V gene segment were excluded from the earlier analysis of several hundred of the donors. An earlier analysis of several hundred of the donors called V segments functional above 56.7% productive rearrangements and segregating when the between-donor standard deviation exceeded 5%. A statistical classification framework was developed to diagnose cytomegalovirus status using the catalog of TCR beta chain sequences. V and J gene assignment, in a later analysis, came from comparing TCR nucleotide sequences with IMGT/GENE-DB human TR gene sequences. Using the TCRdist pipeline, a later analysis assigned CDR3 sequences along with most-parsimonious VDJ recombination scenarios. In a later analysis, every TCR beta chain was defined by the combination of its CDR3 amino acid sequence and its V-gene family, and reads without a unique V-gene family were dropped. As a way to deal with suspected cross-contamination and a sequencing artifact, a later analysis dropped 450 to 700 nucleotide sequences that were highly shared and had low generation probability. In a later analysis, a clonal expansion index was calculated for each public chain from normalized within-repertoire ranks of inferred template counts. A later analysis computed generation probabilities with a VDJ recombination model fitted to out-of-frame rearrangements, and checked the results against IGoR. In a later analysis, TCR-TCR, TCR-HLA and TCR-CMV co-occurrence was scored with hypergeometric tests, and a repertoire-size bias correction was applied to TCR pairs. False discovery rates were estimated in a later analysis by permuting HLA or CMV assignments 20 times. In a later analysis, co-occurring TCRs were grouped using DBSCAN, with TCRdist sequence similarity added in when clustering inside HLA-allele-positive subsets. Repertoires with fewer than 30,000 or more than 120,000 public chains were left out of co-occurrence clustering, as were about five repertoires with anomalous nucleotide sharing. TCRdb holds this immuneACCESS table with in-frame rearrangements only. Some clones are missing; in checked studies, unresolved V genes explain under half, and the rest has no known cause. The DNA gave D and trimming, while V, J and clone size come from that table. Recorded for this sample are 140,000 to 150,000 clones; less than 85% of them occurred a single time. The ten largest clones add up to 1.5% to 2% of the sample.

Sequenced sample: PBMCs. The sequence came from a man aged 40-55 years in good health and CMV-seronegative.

The CDR3 is CASSSAGTGPSYEQYF. The sequenced DNA is TGTGCCAGCAGCTCCGCCGGGACAGGACCCTCCTACGAGCAGTACTTC. The V and J genes are TRBV7-9 and TRBJ2-7; 8 bases in the junction line up with TRBD1. The CDR3 contains 16 residues, cysteine and phenylalanine counted. The sequence is cut down to CDR3 DNA, 48 bases in frame from base 1. According to the germline V gene (reference sequence), CDR1 reads SEHNR and CDR2 reads FQNEAQ. V is pruned by 4 bases and J by 0 bases, leaving 8 bases of the junction without a gene match.